Each of the 25 T cell receptor beta chains below was sequenced from the same sample in a study of regulatory T cells in long-lasting Graves disease. Time point: newly diagnosed GD, antithyroid drugs for less than 3 months. From RNA extracted from PBMCs, the TCR library was made. iRepertoire HTBI primers and Arm-PCR of CDR3 regions built TCR beta libraries. TCRdb recomputed calls from the multiplex PCR reads with MiXCR, one row per CDR3 protein. This table has about 360,000 distinct CDR3 sequences, 15% to 20% appearing once. In addition, the sample was reused for a study of T cells in Graves' hyperthyroidism and ophthalmopathy.

The specimen comprised peripheral blood mononuclear cells (PBMCs), sampled at new diagnosis, from a patient treated with antithyroid drugs. These receptor sequences come from a woman between 18 and 29 years old with Graves disease.

A note on this clonotype: A much larger clone is a single base away; this may be a read error. V is TRBV20-1 and J is TRBJ2-1; D ambiguous. V was cut by 1 base and J by 10 bases, with 20 bases left in between. Germline values: CDR1 DFQATT, CDR2 SNEGSKA (reference sequence). The CDR3 consists of 15 residues. In DNA, the CDR3 is TGCAGTGCTAGAGCCGCTGGGTTTTTCTCCTACGAGCAGTTCTTC. As protein: CSARAAGFFSYEQFF.

This clonotype was found many times. The V gene is TRBV5-1, the J gene TRBJ2-2; 8 nucleotides agree with TRBD2. The CDR3 spans 16 residues. V was clipped by 4 bases and J by 5 bases; unmatched bases: 10. Germline V gene lookup returns CDR1 SGHRS and CDR2 YFSETQ. This CDR3 is CASSLRAGAGTGELFF. The CDR3 nucleotides are TGCGCCAGCAGCCTACGAGCGGGAGCCGGAACCGGGGAGCTGTTTTTT.

This clonotype was detected ten times or more. This rearrangement joins TRBV20-1 to TRBJ1-5; TRBD1 matches at 10 bases. Germline lookup yields CDR1 DFQATT and CDR2 SNEGSKA (reference sequence). The CDR3 spans 13 residues. V lost 5 bases to trimming and J lost 6 bases; unmatched junction nucleotides: 4. This chain's CDR3 is CSAGQGVGQPQHF. CDR3 DNA sequence: TGCAGTGCTGGACAGGGGGTGGGTCAGCCCCAGCATTTT.

This clonotype was counted at least ten times. V is TRBV28 and J is TRBJ1-4; no firm D call. CDR1 and CDR2 from the germline V gene are MDHEN and SYDVKM. The CDR3 totals 14 residues. The V end lost 1 base, the J end lost 4 bases, and 7 bases lay between the germline ends. The CDR3 DNA follows: TGTGCCAGCAGTTTATCCAGTTATAATGAAAAACTGTTTTTT. Its translation is CASSLSSYNEKLFF.

This clonotype showed up many times. This chain joins TRBV30 and TRBJ1-2; D gene uncertain. V was trimmed by 5 bases and J by 9 bases, leaving 13 bases between them. Per the germline V gene, CDR1 is GTSNPN and CDR2 is SVGIG (reference sequence). The CDR3 extends over 11 amino acids. This CDR3 is CAWGHGGRYTF. Written as DNA, the CDR3 is TGTGCCTGGGGCCATGGAGGCCGCTACACCTTC.

This clonotype was seen at least ten times. This chain uses TRBV27 with TRBJ2-5; a weak D match, TRBD2 (7 bases). The CDR3 totals 17 residues. From germline, CDR1 is MNHEY and CDR2 SMNVEV (reference sequence). Between the trimmed V and J ends, which lost 5 bases and 0 bases, there was a span of 19 bases. The chain's CDR3 is CASSLLQGAGYQETQYF. The CDR3 DNA reads TGTGCCAGCAGTCTGTTACAGGGAGCGGGGTACCAAGAGACCCAGTACTTC.

This clonotype came up a few times. This chain joins TRBV7-9 and TRBJ1-1; tentatively, D is TRBD1 (5 bases). The CDR3 sequence is 12 residues long. Germline V gives CDR1 SEHNR, CDR2 FQNEAQ (reference sequence). The V end was cut by 3 bases, the J end by 7 bases, with 9 bases between. The CDR3 loop reads CASSLGRGEAFF. In nucleotides, the CDR3 is TGTGCCAGCAGCTTGGGGAGGGGTGAAGCTTTCTTT.

This clonotype appeared many times. Written as DNA, the CDR3 is TGTGCCAGCAGTTTTAGACTAGCCCGCTCCTACAATGAGCAGTTCTTC. As protein: CASSFRLARSYNEQFF. V gene TRBV28 combines with J gene TRBJ2-1; TRBD2 aligns across 7 bases. J gave up 0 bases and V 3 bases, and 5 bases lay outside the gene matches. From germline, CDR1 is MDHEN and CDR2 SYDVKM. This CDR3 region has 16 residues.

This clonotype was seen many times. This chain links TRBV11-2 with TRBJ2-7; D remains unclear. The V end lost 2 bases, the J end lost 7 bases, and 12 bases lay between the germline ends. Looked up from germline, CDR1 is SGHAT and CDR2 is FQNNGV. The CDR3 extends over 13 amino acids. CDR3 coding DNA: TGTGCCAGCAGCTTATTCGGGTTTGGGGAGCAGTACTTC. It translates to CASSLFGFGEQYF.

There are many counts of this clonotype. The rearrangement joins TRBV28 to TRBJ2-1; D gene uncertain. Trimming stripped 7 bases from V and 6 bases from J, with 13 bases between. Germline CDR1 is MDHEN and CDR2 is SYDVKM. CDR3 length: 13 amino acids. In DNA, the CDR3 is TGTGCCAGCACCATTACCTCGGTCAATGAGCAGTTCTTC. This codes for CASTITSVNEQFF.

This clonotype was seen only a few times. The chain carries TRBV6-1 and TRBJ1-6; D is possibly TRBD1 (5 bases). In germline, CDR1 is MNHNS, CDR2 SASEGT. The CDR3 is 15 residues long. V shed 0 bases and J shed 11 bases, with 14 bases lying between them. CDR3 DNA sequence: TGTGCCAGCAGTGAAGCCCCGGGGGGAGGGACACCCCTCCACTTT. It is translated as CASSEAPGGGTPLHF.

This clonotype appeared many times. This rearrangement joins TRBV5-1 to TRBJ2-1; D call uncertain. Trimming took off 2 bases at V and 8 bases at J, with 14 bases between the two ends. Germline lookup yields CDR1 SGHRS and CDR2 YFSETQ. This CDR3 contains 14 residues. The CDR3 region is CASSFRQVRDEQFF. DNA for the CDR3: TGCGCCAGCAGCTTCCGTCAGGTGCGCGATGAGCAGTTCTTC. Filled out from reference TRBV5-1 and TRBJ2-1, the complete variable domain reads KAGVTQTPRYLIKTRGQQVTLSCSPISGHRSVSWYQQTPGQGLQFLFEYFSETQRNKGNFPGRFSGRQFSNSRSEMNVSTLELGDSALYLCASSFRQVRDEQFFGPGTRLTVL.

This clonotype was seen repeatedly, ten times or more. The CDR3 region is CSAPPGVNQPQHF. The CDR3, as DNA: TGCAGTGCGCCTCCAGGGGTAAATCAGCCCCAGCATTTT. This sequence joins TRBV20-1 and TRBJ1-5, with D perhaps matching TRBD1 (6 bases). V was shortened by 6 bases and J by 4 bases, with 13 bases between the two germline ends. The CDR3 runs 13 residues. Germline loops: CDR1 DFQATT, CDR2 SNEGSKA (reference sequence).

This clonotype was found many times. The chain combines TRBV28 with TRBJ1-1; tentative D call: TRBD1 (5 bases). The CDR3 is 11 amino acids. Trimming pared 6 bases from V and 8 bases from J, leaving 10 bases between. Germline V CDR1 and CDR2: MDHEN, SYDVKM. The CDR3 nucleotides read TGTGCCAGCAGACTCGGACAAGAAGCTTTCTTT. Its protein is CASRLGQEAFF. Full variable domain (missing parts from reference TRBV28 and TRBJ1-1): DVKVTQSSRYLVKRTGEKVFLECVQDMDHENMFWYRQDPGLGLRLIYFSYDVKMKEKGDIPEGYSVSREKKERFSLILESASTNQTSMYLCASRLGQEAFFGQGTRLTVV.

In its sample, this clonotype was seen many times. The genes are TRBV7-8 and TRBJ2-1; 7 positions agree with TRBD2. CDR3 length: 15 residues. The J segment lost 7 bases and the V segment lost 2 bases, leaving 8 bases of the junction unmatched. Germline CDR1 is SGHVS and CDR2 is FQNEAQ. DNA of the CDR3: TGTGCCAGCAGCTTACACTACCGGGAGGAGAATGAGCAGTTCTTC. Its translation: CASSLHYREENEQFF.

This clonotype was seen ten or more times. CDR3 residues: CASSTMAVGSPLHF. The CDR3 DNA reads TGTGCCAGCAGTACCATGGCGGTAGGATCACCCCTCCACTTT. The V gene is TRBV2, the J gene TRBJ1-6; D call uncertain. The CDR3 is made up of 14 amino acids. Per germline, CDR1 SNHLY and CDR2 FYNNEI. Trimming took off 5 bases at V and 10 bases at J, with 15 bases between the two ends.

In its sample, this clonotype was seen a few times. The rearrangement uses TRBV10-3 and TRBJ1-2; 7 bases line up with TRBD1. Trimming cost V 7 bases and J 7 bases; bases outside gene matches: 6. Germline V CDR1 and CDR2: ENHRY, SYGVKD. The CDR3 is 12 amino acids. The CDR3 is CAIKTGDGGYTF. CDR3 sequence (DNA): TGTGCCATCAAAACAGGGGATGGTGGCTACACCTTC.

This clonotype was picked up many times. The chain employs TRBV3-1 and TRBJ2-7; D is perhaps TRBD2 (6 bases). This CDR3 is built from 14 residues. Germline V gene sequence: CDR1 LGHDT, CDR2 YNNKEL (reference sequence). Trimming cost V 0 bases and J 3 bases, with 9 bases left between them. The CDR3 nucleotides are TGTGCCAGCAGCCAAGATAACGGGGGCTACGAGCAGTACTTC. It is translated as CASSQDNGGYEQYF.

The chain couples TRBV6-2 or TRBV6-3 to TRBJ2-7, with 7 bases aligning to TRBD1. The CDR3 sequence is 13 residues long. In germline, CDR1 is MNHEY, CDR2 SVGEGT. Trimming cost V 6 bases and J 2 bases; bases outside gene matches: 4. DNA of the CDR3: TGTGCCAGCAGGGGACAGACTACCTACGAGCAGTACTTC. Protein sequence: CASRGQTTYEQYF.

This clonotype came up many times. This chain uses TRBV7-9 with TRBJ2-1; the match to TRBD1 covers 7 bases. Per the germline V gene, CDR1 is SEHNR and CDR2 is FQNEAQ (reference sequence). The V and J ends lost 8 bases and 3 bases, in that order; junction bases with no gene match: 13. This CDR3 comprises 16 residues. CDR3: CASRGLETGIYNEQFF. For the CDR3, the DNA is TGTGCCAGCCGAGGGTTAGAGACAGGGATCTACAATGAGCAGTTCTTC. The full variable domain, completed using reference TRBV7-9 and TRBJ2-1, is DTGVSQNPRHKITKRGQNVTFRCDPISEHNRLYWYRQTLGQGPEFLTYFQNEAQLEKSRLLSDRFSAERPKGSFSTLEIQRTEQGDSAMYLCASRGLETGIYNEQFFGPGTRLTVL.

As to this clonotype: Sequence at one end of the junction differs from germline and may be a read error. The chain carries TRBV5-5 and TRBJ2-1; TRBD2 agrees at 16 bases. This CDR3 spans 18 amino acids. CDR1 is SGHKS, CDR2 YYEKEE, per germline (reference sequence). CDR3 region: CASSSQGTSGGAWGEQFF. CDR3 DNA sequence: TGCGCCAGCAGCAGCCAAGGGACTAGCGGGGGGGCCTGGGGTGAGCAGTTCTTC. Complete variable domain (other parts from reference TRBV5-5 and TRBJ2-1): DAGVTQSPTHLIKTRGQQVTLRCSPISGHKSVSWYQQVLGQGPQFIFQYYEKEERGRGNFPDRFSARQFPNYSSELNVNALLLGDSALYLCASSSQGTSGGAWGEQFFGPGTRLTVL.

This clonotype was counted many times. The chain recombines TRBV6-1 with TRBJ2-7; a weak D match, TRBD1 (6 bases). CDR1 MNHNS and CDR2 SASEGT come from the germline V gene. The CDR3 covers 15 residues. Trimming removed 4 bases from V and 5 bases from J, with 18 bases in between. The CDR3, as DNA: TGTGCCAGCAGTGTACAGGGACCTGGATGGGACGAGCAGTACTTC. The encoded protein is CASSVQGPGWDEQYF.

The table lists this clonotype with a few counts. This sequence joins TRBV19 and TRBJ1-1; D unclear. In germline, CDR1 is LNHDA, CDR2 SQIVND (reference sequence). V lost 8 bases and J 4 bases, leaving 14 bases between the germline ends. The CDR3 consists of 13 residues. The CDR3 DNA reads TGTGCCAGTGGCCCTGATCCGGGCACTGAAGCTTTCTTT. Its translation is CASGPDPGTEAFF. Combining the CDR3 with reference TRBV19 and TRBJ1-1 gives the whole variable domain DGGITQSPKYLFRKEGQNVTLSCEQNLNHDAMYWYRQDPGQGLRLIYYSQIVNDFQKGDIAEGYSVSREKKESFPLTVTSAQKNPTAFYLCASGPDPGTEAFFGQGTRLTVV.

Many counts were recorded for this clonotype. This sequence joins TRBV5-1 and TRBJ1-6, with 8 nucleotides matching TRBD1. The V and J ends lost 5 bases and 9 bases, in that order; junction bases with no gene match: 7. The V gene's germline CDR1 is SGHRS and CDR2 YFSETQ. CDR3 length equals 14 residues. For the CDR3, the DNA is TGCGCCAGCAGGCCGGGACAGGCTGGTTCACCCCTCCACTTT. Residues: CASRPGQAGSPLHF.

This clonotype was detected many times. The V gene is TRBV2, the J gene TRBJ1-3, with D maybe TRBD1 (5 bases). Trimming stripped 3 bases from V and 2 bases from J, with 11 bases between. The CDR3 extends over 15 amino acids. CDR1 and CDR2 (germline): SNHLY, FYNNEI. DNA of the CDR3: TGTGCCAGCAGTGAGTCCAGGGAGGCTGGAAACACCATATATTTT. Residues: CASSESREAGNTIYF.